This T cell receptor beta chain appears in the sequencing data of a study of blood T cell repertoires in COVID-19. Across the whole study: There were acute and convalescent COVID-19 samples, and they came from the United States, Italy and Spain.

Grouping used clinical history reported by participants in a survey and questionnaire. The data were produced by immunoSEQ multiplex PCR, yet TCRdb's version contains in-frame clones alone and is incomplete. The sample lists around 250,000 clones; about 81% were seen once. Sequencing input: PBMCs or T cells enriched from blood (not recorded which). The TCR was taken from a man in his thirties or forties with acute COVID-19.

As DNA, the CDR3 is TGTGCCAGCAGCTTAGACGAACAGGGGGCACAGGGTTCACCCCTCCACTTT. It encodes CASSLDEQGAQGSPLHF. The chain recombines TRBV7-6 with TRBJ1-6; TRBD1 matches at 9 bases. Trimming removed 1 base from V and 9 bases from J; junction bases left unmatched: 10. The CDR3 is 17 residues long. From germline, CDR1 is SGHVS and CDR2 FNYEAQ.